Presented here are 8 T cell receptor beta chains from one specimen sequenced in a study of response to subunit inactivated influenza vaccine. TCRdb analysed the RT-PCR reads with MiXCR anew, one entry per CDR3 protein. The sample lists some 640,000 distinct CDR3 sequences; roughly 14% were seen once. The sample here was PBMCs from blood, taken 14 days before vaccination. The receptor set was obtained from a man aged 50 or older who received an inactivated influenza vaccine.

This clonotype was found many times. The J gene is TRBJ2-2, the V gene TRBV11-3; D uncertain. V dropped 5 bases and J dropped 7 bases, with 14 bases sitting between them. Germline CDR1 is SGHNT and CDR2 is YENEEA. This CDR3 has 14 residues. In nucleotides, the CDR3 is TGTGCCAGCAGCCGCAGCCCCTATGGCGGGGAGCTGTTTTTT. Residues: CASSRSPYGGELFF.

At least ten counts were recorded for this clonotype. This chain joins TRBV18 and TRBJ2-1; D is possibly TRBD1 or TRBD2 (6 bases each). Germline V gene lookup returns CDR1 KGHSH and CDR2 LQKENI. The length of the CDR3 is 12 residues. V lost 3 bases and J 10 bases, leaving 10 bases between the germline ends. Here the CDR3 reads CASSPSGGEQFF. The CDR3 nucleotides are TGTGCCAGCTCACCGTCCGGGGGCGAGCAGTTCTTC.

The chain carries TRBV10-2 and TRBJ2-1, with D unclear. V gave up 0 bases and J gave up 2 bases, with 14 bases separating them. From germline, CDR1 is WSHSY and CDR2 SAAADI. This CDR3 has 17 amino acids. The CDR3 loop reads CASSESNSRPPYNEQFF. Here the CDR3 DNA reads TGCGCCAGCAGTGAGTCGAATTCTAGACCCCCCTACAATGAGCAGTTCTTC.

The V gene is TRBV19, the J gene TRBJ2-1; TRBD1 agrees at 11 bases. The CDR3 extends over 15 amino acids. In germline, CDR1 is LNHDA, CDR2 SQIVND (reference sequence). The junction had 8 bases not matched to a gene; V was cut back by 3 bases and J by 10 bases. The CDR3: CASSMDRGLTVEQFF. CDR3 coding DNA: TGTGCCAGTAGTATGGACAGGGGGCTTACGGTAGAGCAGTTCTTC.

This clonotype has only a few counts. The chain couples TRBV6-4 to TRBJ1-1; a weak D match, TRBD1 (6 bases). Germline CDR1 is MRHNA and CDR2 is SNTAGT. V lost 7 bases and J lost 4, with 10 bases in between. CDR3 length: 12 residues. As DNA, the CDR3 is TGTGCCAGCATCCGAGGGGGCACTGAAGCTTTCTTT. Protein sequence: CASIRGGTEAFF.

The table lists this clonotype with a few counts. This chain uses TRBV19 with TRBJ1-1, with D possibly matching TRBD1 (5 bases). Per the germline V gene, CDR1 is LNHDA and CDR2 is SQIVND (reference sequence). The ends were cut back, 6 bases at V and 4 bases at J, with 18 bases in the middle. The CDR3 is 15 amino acids. DNA of the CDR3: TGTGCCAGTAGGCCGGTGGGGCGGATGGGCACTGAAGCTTTCTTT. Amino acid sequence: CASRPVGRMGTEAFF.

The chain links TRBV12-3 or TRBV12-4 to TRBJ2-2; D is perhaps TRBD1 (5 bases). The CDR3 is 17 amino acids. Between the trimmed V and J ends, which lost 7 bases and 1 base, there was a span of 19 bases. CDR3 amino acids: CASTPHRAGLNTGELFF. CDR3 DNA: TGTGCCAGCACACCCCACCGGGCAGGGTTGAACACCGGGGAGCTGTTTTTT.

This clonotype was recorded a few times. V usage is TRBV29-1 and J usage is TRBJ2-3, with D hard to call. Trimming took off 3 bases at V and 0 bases at J, with 7 bases between the two ends. Germline V lookup: CDR1 SQVTM, CDR2 ANQGSEA. The CDR3 spans 13 residues. The CDR3 protein is CSVDLSSTDTQYF. The CDR3, as DNA: TGCAGCGTTGATCTATCTAGCACAGATACGCAGTATTTT.